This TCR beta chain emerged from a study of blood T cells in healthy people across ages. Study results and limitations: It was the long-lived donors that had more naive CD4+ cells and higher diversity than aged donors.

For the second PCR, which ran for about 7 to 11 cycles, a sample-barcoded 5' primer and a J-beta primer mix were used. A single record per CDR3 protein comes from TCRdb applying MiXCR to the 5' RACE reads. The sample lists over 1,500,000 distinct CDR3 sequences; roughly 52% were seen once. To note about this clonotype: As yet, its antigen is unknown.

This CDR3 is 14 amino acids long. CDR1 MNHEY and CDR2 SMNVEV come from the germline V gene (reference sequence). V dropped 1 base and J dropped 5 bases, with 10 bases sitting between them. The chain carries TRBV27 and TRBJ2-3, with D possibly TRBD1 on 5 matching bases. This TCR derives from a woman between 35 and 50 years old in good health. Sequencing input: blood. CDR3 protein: CASSLLGRRDTQYF. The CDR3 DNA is TGTGCCAGCAGTTTATTGGGGCGGCGAGATACGCAGTATTTT.